What follows are 5 T cell receptor beta chains derived from one specimen sequenced in a study of T cell responses to AZD1222 COVID-19 vaccine. The repertoire was sequenced with immunoSEQ multiplex PCR; TCRdb's copy has only in-frame clones and lacks some. The repertoire holds 130,000 to 150,000 clones, roughly 88% seen once, with 5% to 5.5% in the top ten. This sample comprised peripheral blood, obtained 28 days after the second dose of the MenACWY control vaccine. These receptors originate from an adult who received the MenACWY meningococcal vaccine as a control.

This clone was counted only a few times. J is TRBJ2-5 and V is TRBV11-3; no firm D call. Trimming cost V 4 bases and J 5 bases, with 17 bases left between them. Germline values: CDR1 SGHNT, CDR2 YENEEA. This CDR3 is built from 15 residues. The CDR3 loop reads CASSSPITPRETQYF. DNA of the CDR3: TGTGCCAGCAGCTCCCCAATAACCCCGCGGGAGACCCAGTACTTC.

The rearrangement links TRBV5-1 to TRBJ2-1; no firm D call. CDR3 length: 16 residues. The germline V gene has CDR1 SGHRS and CDR2 YFSETQ. Trimming took 0 bases from V and 0 from J, leaving 10 bases between them. The CDR3 region is CASSLVGRSSYNEQFF. The DNA of the CDR3 is TGCGCCAGCAGCTTGGTGGGTAGGAGCTCCTACAATGAGCAGTTCTTC.

The V gene is TRBV7-2, the J gene TRBJ1-4; 7 nucleotides line up with TRBD1. The CDR3 sequence is 15 residues long. J was trimmed by 6 bases and V by 5 bases; bases with no gene match: 9. Germline V CDR1 and CDR2: SGHTA, FQGNSA. The CDR3 loop is CASSRQGGLYEKLFF. In DNA, the CDR3 is TGTGCCAGCAGCCGGCAGGGGGGACTCTATGAAAAACTGTTTTTT.

About this clone: At the DNA level, this CDR3 is encoded by other sequences in the same sample as well. This chain joins TRBV3-1 (or the pseudogene TRBV3-2) and TRBJ1-5, with a weak D call TRBD1 (6 bases). CDR3 length: 14 residues. CDR1 LGHDT and CDR2 YNNKEL come from the germline V gene (reference sequence). V was shortened by 0 bases and J by 4 bases, with 7 bases between the two germline ends. CDR3 coding DNA: TGTGCCAGCAGCCAAGATAGGGGGAATCAGCCCCAGCATTTT. As protein: CASSQDRGNQPQHF.

V gene TRBV19 combines with J gene TRBJ2-7; TRBD1 or TRBD2 may be the D gene (6 bases each). The length of the CDR3 is 14 residues. Germline CDR1 is LNHDA and CDR2 is SQIVND (reference sequence). The V and J ends lost 3 bases and 7 bases respectively, with 16 bases between them. CDR3 bases: TGTGCCAGTAGTATCGGGGGCGCCCCGCAGGAGCAGTACTTC. Its protein is CASSIGGAPQEQYF.